This passage covers 6 T cell receptor beta chains from one sample sequenced in a study of graft-versus-host responses after intestinal transplantation. Repertoires were generated with immunoSEQ multiplex PCR, while TCRdb's copy carries only in-frame clones and drops some. The sample has approximately 100,000 clones; about 82% are singletons. The input for sequencing was PBMCs, taken 255 days after intestinal transplant. Receptors originate from a human patient who received an intestinal transplant, so some T cells may come from the graft donor.

V is TRBV7-2 and J is TRBJ1-4, with D possibly TRBD1 on 6 matching bases. This CDR3 has 14 residues. Trimming stripped 5 bases from V and 7 bases from J, with 14 bases between. CDR1 is SGHTA and CDR2 is FQGNSA in the germline V gene. The CDR3 nucleotides read TGTGCCAGCAGCGGCGGGGGCCATCGTGAAAAACTGTTTTTT. This codes for CASSGGGHREKLFF.

The V gene is TRBV6-1, the J gene TRBJ2-2; tentatively, D is TRBD1 (5 bases). V shed 6 bases and J shed 4 bases, with 15 bases lying between them. Germline lookup yields CDR1 MNHNS and CDR2 SASEGT. The CDR3 consists of 15 residues. In DNA form, the CDR3 reads TGTGCCAGCAGCTCTGGGGCGGCCCTCACCGGGGAGCTGTTTTTT. Its translation: CASSSGAALTGELFF.

The chain joins TRBV2 to TRBJ1-2, with D possibly being TRBD1 (5 bases). CDR3 length: 14 residues. V lost 4 bases and J lost 8, with 17 bases in between. The germline CDR1 and CDR2 sequences are SNHLY and FYNNEI. DNA of the CDR3: TGTGCCAGCAGTGCCGGTCCTACAGGTTTAGGCTACACCTTC. As protein: CASSAGPTGLGYTF.

This chain uses TRBV5-4 with TRBJ2-1, with D unresolved. The length of the CDR3 is 11 residues. V was shortened by 6 bases and J by 8 bases, with 9 bases between the two germline ends. CDR1 is SGHNT, CDR2 YYREEE, per germline (reference sequence). DNA for the CDR3: TGTGCCAGCACCGTCAAAGATGAGCAGTTCTTC. This codes for CASTVKDEQFF.

The chain joins TRBV16 to TRBJ1-1; 10 bases fit TRBD1. The V gene end was trimmed by 0 bases and the J gene end by 0 bases; junction bases not matched to a gene: 7. CDR3 length equals 18 residues. Germline CDR1 and CDR2: KGHSY and FQNENV. CDR3 bases: TGTGCCAGCAGCCAATCTGCGGGACAGGGGCCCATGAACACTGAAGCTTTCTTT. It specifies CASSQSAGQGPMNTEAFF.

The chain employs TRBV7-9 and TRBJ1-2; no clear D gene. Deletions cut 2 bases from V and 5 bases from J, with 12 bases between. Germline loops: CDR1 SEHNR, CDR2 FQNEAQ (reference sequence). The CDR3 is made up of 14 amino acids. Here the CDR3 reads CASSLSHLRYGYTF. The CDR3 DNA sequence: TGTGCCAGCAGCTTATCCCATCTTCGGTATGGCTACACCTTC.